Listed here is a single T cell receptor beta chain. This specimen belongs to a study of cytomegalovirus exposure and HLA in healthy donors. The V gene lost 3 bases and the J gene lost 4 bases, with 7 bases spanning the gap. Germline CDR1 is LNHNV and CDR2 is YYDKDF (reference sequence). The CDR3 has 13 amino acids. Researchers ran the PCR with 60 Vbeta and 13 Jbeta primers. TCRdb's table, derived via immunoSEQ multiplex PCR, lists solely in-frame clones and lacks some. The table includes approximately 120,000 clones, less than 85% detected once. The chain combines TRBV15 with TRBJ2-1; D remains ambiguous. The specimen was PBMCs. This TCR was recovered from a man aged 18 to 30 in good health and CMV-seropositive. The CDR3 sequence: CATSSTSYNEQFF. CDR3 sequence (DNA): TGTGCCACCAGCAGTACAAGTTACAATGAGCAGTTCTTC.